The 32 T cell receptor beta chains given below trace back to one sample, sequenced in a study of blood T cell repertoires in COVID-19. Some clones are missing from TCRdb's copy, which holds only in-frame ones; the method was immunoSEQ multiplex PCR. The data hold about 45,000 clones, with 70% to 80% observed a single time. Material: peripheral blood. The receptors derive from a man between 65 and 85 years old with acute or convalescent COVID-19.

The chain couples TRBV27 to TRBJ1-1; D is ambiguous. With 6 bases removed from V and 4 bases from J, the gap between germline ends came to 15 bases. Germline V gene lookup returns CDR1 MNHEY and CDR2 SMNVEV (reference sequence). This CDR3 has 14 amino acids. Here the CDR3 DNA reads TGTGCCAGCAGAGAAGGACGGAGGGTCACTGAAGCTTTCTTT. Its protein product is CASREGRRVTEAFF.

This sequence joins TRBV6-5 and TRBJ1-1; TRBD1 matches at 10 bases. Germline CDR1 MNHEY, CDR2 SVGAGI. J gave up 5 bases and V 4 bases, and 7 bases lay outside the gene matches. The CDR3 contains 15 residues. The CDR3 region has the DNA TGTGCCAGCAGTTTGGGGGACAGGGGTAGGACTGAAGCTTTCTTT. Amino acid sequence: CASSLGDRGRTEAFF.

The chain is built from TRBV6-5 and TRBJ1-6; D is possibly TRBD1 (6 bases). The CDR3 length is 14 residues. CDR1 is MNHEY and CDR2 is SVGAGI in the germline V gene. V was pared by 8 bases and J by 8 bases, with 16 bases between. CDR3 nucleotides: TGTGCCAGCGCTATACAGGGACGAGATTCACCCCTCCACTTT. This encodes CASAIQGRDSPLHF.

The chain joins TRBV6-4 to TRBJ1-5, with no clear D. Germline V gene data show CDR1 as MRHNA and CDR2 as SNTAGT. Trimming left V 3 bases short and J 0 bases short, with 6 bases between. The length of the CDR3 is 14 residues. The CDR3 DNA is TGTGCCAGCAGTGATTCTCCTAGCAATCAGCCCCAGCATTTT. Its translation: CASSDSPSNQPQHF.

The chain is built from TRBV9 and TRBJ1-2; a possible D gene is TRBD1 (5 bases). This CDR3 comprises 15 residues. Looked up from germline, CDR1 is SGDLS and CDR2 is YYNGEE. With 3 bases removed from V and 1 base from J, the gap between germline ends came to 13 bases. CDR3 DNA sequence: TGTGCCAGCAGCGAACAGGCAGGGCTTAACTATGGCTACACCTTC. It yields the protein CASSEQAGLNYGYTF.

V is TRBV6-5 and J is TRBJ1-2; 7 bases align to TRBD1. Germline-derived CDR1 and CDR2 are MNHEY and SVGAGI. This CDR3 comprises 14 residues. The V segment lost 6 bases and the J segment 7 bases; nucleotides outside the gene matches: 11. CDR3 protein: CASREGGQIGGYTF. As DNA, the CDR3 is TGTGCCAGCAGGGAGGGGGGACAGATAGGTGGCTACACCTTC.

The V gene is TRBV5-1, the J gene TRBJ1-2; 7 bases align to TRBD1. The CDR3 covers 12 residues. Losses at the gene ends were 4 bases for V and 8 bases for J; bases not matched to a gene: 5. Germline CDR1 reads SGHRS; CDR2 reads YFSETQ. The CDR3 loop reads CASSADRVGYTF. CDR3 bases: TGCGCCAGCAGCGCCGACAGGGTAGGCTACACCTTC.

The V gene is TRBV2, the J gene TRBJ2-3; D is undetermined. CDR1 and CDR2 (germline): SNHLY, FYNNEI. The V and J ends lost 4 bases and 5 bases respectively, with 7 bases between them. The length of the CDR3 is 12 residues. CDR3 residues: CASSAQLDTQYF. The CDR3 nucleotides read TGTGCCAGCAGTGCCCAGTTAGATACGCAGTATTTT.

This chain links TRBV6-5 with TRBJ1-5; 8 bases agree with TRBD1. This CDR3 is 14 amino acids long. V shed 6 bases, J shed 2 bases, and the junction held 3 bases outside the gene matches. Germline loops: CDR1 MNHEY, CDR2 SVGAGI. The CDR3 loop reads CASRWGQGNQPQHF. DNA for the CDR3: TGTGCCAGCAGGTGGGGACAGGGCAATCAGCCCCAGCATTTT.

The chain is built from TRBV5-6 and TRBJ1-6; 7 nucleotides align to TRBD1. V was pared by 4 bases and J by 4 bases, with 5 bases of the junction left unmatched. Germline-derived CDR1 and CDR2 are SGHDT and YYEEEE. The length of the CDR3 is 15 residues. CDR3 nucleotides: TGTGCCAGCAGCATGGACAGGCGATATAATTCACCCCTCCACTTT. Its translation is CASSMDRRYNSPLHF. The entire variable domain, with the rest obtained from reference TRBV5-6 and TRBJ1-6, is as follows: DAGVTQSPTHLIKTRGQQVTLRCSPKSGHDTVSWYQQALGQGPQFIFQYYEEEERQRGNFPDRFSGHQFPNYSSELNVNALLLGDSALYLCASSMDRRYNSPLHFGNGTRLTVT.

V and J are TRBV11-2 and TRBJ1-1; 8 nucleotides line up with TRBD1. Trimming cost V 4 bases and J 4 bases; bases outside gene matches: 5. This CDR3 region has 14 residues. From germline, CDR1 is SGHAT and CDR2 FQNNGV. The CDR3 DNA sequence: TGTGCCAGCAGCTCCTGGACAGGGATCACTGAAGCTTTCTTT. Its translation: CASSSWTGITEAFF.

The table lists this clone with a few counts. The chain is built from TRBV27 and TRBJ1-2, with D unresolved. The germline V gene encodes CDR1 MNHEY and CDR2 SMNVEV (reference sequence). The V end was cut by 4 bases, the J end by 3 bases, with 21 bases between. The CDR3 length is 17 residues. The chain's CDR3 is CASSWECGRDQDYGYTF. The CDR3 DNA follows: TGTGCCAGCAGTTGGGAGTGTGGAAGGGATCAGGACTATGGCTACACCTTC.

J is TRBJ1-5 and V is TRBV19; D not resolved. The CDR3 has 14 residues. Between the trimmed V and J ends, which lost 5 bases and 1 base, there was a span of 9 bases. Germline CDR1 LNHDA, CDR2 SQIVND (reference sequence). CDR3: CASSLENSNQPQHF. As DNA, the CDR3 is TGTGCCAGTAGTTTGGAGAACAGCAATCAGCCCCAGCATTTT.

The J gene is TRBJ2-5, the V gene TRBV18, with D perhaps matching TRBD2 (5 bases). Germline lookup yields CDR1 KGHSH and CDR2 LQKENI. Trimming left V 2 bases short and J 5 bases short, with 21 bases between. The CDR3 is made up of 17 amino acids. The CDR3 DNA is TGTGCCAGCTCACCAAGGTCGTCCCTTGGACGGAGGGAGACCCAGTACTTC. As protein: CASSPRSSLGRRETQYF.

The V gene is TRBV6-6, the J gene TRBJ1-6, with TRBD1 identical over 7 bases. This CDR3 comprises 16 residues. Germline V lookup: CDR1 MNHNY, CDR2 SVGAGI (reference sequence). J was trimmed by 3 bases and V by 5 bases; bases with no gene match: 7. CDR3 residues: CASSPQTGFYNSPLHF. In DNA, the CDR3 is TGTGCCAGCAGTCCACAGACAGGGTTCTATAATTCACCCCTCCACTTT.

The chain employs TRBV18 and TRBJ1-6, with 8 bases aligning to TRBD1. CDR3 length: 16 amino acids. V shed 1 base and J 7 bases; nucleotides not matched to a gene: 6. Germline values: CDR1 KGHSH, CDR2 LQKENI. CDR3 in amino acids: CASSPLGQGGNSPLHF. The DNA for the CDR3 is TGTGCCAGCTCACCACTCGGACAGGGCGGGAATTCACCCCTCCACTTT.

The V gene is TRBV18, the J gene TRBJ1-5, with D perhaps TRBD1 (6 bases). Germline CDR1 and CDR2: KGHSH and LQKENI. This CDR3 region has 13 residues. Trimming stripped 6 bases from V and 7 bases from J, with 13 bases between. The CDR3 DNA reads TGTGCCAGCTCTCGAGGGGGGGACCAGCCCCAGCATTTT. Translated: CASSRGGDQPQHF.

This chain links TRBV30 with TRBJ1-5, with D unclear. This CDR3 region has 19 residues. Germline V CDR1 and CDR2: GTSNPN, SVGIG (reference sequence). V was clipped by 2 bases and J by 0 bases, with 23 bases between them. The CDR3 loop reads CAWSPSWTDDYYSNQPQHF. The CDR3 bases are TGTGCCTGGAGTCCAAGCTGGACGGACGACTACTATAGCAATCAGCCCCAGCATTTT. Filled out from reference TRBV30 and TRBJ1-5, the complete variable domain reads SQTIHQWPATLVQPVGSPLSLECTVEGTSNPNLYWYRQAAGRGLQLLFYSVGIGQISSEVPQNLSASRPQDRQFILSSKKLLLSDSGFYLCAWSPSWTDDYYSNQPQHFGDGTRLSIL.

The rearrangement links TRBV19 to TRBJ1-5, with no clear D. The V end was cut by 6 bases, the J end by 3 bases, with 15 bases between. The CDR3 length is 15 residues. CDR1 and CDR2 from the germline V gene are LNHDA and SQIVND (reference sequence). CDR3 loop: CASREEGPSNQPQHF. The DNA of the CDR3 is TGTGCCAGTAGGGAGGAAGGGCCTTCCAATCAGCCCCAGCATTTT.

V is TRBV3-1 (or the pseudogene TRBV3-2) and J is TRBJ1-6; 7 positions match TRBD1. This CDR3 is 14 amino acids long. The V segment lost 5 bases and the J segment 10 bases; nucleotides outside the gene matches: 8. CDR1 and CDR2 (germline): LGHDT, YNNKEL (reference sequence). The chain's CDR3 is CASSAGQRDSPLHF. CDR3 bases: TGTGCCAGCAGCGCGGGACAGCGAGACTCACCCCTCCACTTT.

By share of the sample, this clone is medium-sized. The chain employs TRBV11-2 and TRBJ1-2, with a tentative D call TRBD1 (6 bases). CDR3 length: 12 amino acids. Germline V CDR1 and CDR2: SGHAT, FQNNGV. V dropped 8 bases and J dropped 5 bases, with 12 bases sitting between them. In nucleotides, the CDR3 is TGTGCCAGCCGGGCGGACAGATATGGCTACACCTTC. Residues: CASRADRYGYTF.

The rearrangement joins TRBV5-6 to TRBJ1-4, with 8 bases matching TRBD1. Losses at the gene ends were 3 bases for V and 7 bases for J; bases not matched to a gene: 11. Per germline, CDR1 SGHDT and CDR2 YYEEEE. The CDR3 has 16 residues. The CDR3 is CASSSTGQATGEKLFF. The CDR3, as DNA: TGTGCCAGCAGCTCGACGGGACAGGCGACGGGTGAAAAACTGTTTTTT.

CDR3 sequence: CASSHTGNTEAFF. DNA of the CDR3: TGTGCCAGCAGCCATACAGGGAACACTGAAGCTTTCTTT. The chain is built from TRBV4-2 and TRBJ1-1, with D possibly matching TRBD1 (5 bases). V was pared by 3 bases and J by 1 base, with 6 bases between. Germline CDR1 is LGHNA and CDR2 is YNFKEQ. The CDR3 covers 13 residues.

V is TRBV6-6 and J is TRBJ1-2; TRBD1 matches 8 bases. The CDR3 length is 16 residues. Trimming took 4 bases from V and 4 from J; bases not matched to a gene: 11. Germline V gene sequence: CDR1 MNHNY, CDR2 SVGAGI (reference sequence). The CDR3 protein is CASSSETGARGYGYTF. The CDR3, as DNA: TGTGCCAGCAGTTCCGAGACAGGGGCCAGGGGCTATGGCTACACCTTC.

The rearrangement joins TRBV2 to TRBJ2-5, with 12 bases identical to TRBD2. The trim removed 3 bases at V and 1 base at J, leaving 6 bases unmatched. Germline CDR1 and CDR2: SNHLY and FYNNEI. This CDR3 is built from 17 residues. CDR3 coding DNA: TGTGCCAGCAGTGATGGGCTAGCGGGGGGGATCCAAGAGACCCAGTACTTC. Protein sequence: CASSDGLAGGIQETQYF.

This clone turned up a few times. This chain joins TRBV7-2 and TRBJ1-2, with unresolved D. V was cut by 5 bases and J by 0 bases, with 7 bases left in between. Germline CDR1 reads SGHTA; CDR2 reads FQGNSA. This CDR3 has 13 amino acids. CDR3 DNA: TGTGCCAGCAGCCCTCAGACTAACTATGGCTACACCTTC. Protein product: CASSPQTNYGYTF.

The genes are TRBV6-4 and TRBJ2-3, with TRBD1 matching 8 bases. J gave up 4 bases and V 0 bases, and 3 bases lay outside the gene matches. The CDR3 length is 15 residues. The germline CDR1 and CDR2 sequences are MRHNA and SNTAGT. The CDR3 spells CASSDSGQGADTQYF. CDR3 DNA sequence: TGTGCCAGCAGTGACTCAGGACAGGGTGCAGATACGCAGTATTTT.

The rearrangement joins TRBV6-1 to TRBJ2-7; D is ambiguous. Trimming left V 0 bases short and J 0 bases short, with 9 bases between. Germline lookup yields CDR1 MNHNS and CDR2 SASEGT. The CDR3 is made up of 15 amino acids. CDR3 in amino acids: CASSEADGDSYEQYF. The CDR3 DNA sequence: TGTGCCAGCAGTGAAGCCGACGGAGACTCCTACGAGCAGTACTTC.

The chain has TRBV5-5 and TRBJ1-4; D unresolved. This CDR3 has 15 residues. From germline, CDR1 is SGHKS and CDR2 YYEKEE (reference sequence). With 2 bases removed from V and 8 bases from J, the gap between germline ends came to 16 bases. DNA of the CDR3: TGTGCCAGCAGCTTATGGCAGGCCGATGGGGAAAAACTGTTTTTT. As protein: CASSLWQADGEKLFF.

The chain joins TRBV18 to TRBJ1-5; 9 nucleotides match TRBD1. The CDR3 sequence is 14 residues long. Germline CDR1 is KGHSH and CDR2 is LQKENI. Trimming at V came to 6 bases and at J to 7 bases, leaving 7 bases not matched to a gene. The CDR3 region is CASSGQGLNQPQHF. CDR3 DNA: TGTGCCAGCTCCGGACAGGGGCTCAACCAGCCCCAGCATTTT.

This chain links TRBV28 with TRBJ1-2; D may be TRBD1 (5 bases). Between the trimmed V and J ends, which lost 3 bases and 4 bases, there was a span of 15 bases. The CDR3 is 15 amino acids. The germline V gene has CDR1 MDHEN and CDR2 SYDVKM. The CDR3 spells CASSLQIRGGYGYTF. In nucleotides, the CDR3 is TGTGCCAGCAGTTTGCAGATCCGGGGGGGCTATGGCTACACCTTC.

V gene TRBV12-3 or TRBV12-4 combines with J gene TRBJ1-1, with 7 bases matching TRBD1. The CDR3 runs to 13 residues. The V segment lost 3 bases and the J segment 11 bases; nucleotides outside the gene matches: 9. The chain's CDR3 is CASSLGQLRLAFF. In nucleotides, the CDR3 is TGTGCCAGCAGTTTGGGACAGTTGCGTCTGGCTTTCTTT.